The T cell receptor beta chain described here comes from a study of Tregs in tolerant kidney transplant recipients. Findings and limits, study-wide: Biological reproducibility was not directly addressed, but technical replication error appeared minimal. Tregs expanded with activated donor B cells seemed most donor-specific.

Between the trimmed V and J ends, which lost 5 bases and 4 bases, there was a span of 21 bases. In germline, CDR1 is SEHNR, CDR2 FQNEAQ (reference sequence). There are 16 residues in the CDR3. The table came from immunoSEQ multiplex PCR; TCRdb's copy has only in-frame clones and leaves some out. Here the sample spans hundreds of thousands of clones, more than 65% being singletons. Points on this clone: Antigen: not known.

The source material was CD4+ T cells from blood. The TCR was taken from a human donor in good health. This chain uses TRBV7-9 with TRBJ2-7; TRBD2 might be the D (6 bases). CDR3 amino acids: CASSQFPTAGSYEQYF. The CDR3 region has the DNA TGTGCCAGCAGCCAGTTCCCGACAGCGGGCTCTTACGAGCAGTACTTC. The full variable domain, completed using reference TRBV7-9 and TRBJ2-7, is DTGVSQNPRHKITKRGQNVTFRCDPISEHNRLYWYRQTLGQGPEFLTYFQNEAQLEKSRLLSDRFSAERPKGSFSTLEIQRTEQGDSAMYLCASSQFPTAGSYEQYFGPGTRLTVT.